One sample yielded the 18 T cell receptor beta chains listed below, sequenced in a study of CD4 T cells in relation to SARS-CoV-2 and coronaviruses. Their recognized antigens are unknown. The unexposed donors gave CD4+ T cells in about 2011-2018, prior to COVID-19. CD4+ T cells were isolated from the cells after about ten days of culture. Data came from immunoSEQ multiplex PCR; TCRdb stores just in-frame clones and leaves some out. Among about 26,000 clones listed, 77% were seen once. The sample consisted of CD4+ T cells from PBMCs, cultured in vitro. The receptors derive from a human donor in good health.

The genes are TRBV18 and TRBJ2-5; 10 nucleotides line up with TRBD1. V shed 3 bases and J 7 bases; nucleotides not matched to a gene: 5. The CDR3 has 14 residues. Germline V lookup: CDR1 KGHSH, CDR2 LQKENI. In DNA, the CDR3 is TGTGCCAGCTCACCCGGGACAGGGGCGCCGACCCAGTACTTC. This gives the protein CASSPGTGAPTQYF.

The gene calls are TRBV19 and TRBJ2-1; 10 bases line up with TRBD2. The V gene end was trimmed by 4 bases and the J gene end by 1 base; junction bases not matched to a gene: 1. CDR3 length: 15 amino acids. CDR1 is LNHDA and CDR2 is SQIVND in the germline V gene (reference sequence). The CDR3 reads CASSSSGRSYNEQFF. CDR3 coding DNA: TGTGCCAGTAGTAGTAGCGGGAGGTCCTACAATGAGCAGTTCTTC.

CDR3 bases: TGCAGCGCTCAACGGGGGGGCGTAGGTACCGGGGAGCTGTTTTTT. It specifies CSAQRGGVGTGELFF. J is TRBJ2-2 and V is TRBV29-1; 8 positions match TRBD2. Germline assignment: CDR1 SQVTM and CDR2 ANQGSEA. V gave up 7 bases and J gave up 5 bases; unmatched junction bases: 12. This CDR3 has 15 amino acids.

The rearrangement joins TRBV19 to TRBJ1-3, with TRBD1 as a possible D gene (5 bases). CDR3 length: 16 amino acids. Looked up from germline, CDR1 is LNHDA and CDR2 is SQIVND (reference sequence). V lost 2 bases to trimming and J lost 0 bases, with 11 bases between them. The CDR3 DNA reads TGTGCCAGTAGTATAATGGCGGGGACCTCTGGAAACACCATATATTTT. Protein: CASSIMAGTSGNTIYF. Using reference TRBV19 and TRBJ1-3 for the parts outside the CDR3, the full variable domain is DGGITQSPKYLFRKEGQNVTLSCEQNLNHDAMYWYRQDPGQGLRLIYYSQIVNDFQKGDIAEGYSVSREKKESFPLTVTSAQKNPTAFYLCASSIMAGTSGNTIYFGEGSWLTVV.

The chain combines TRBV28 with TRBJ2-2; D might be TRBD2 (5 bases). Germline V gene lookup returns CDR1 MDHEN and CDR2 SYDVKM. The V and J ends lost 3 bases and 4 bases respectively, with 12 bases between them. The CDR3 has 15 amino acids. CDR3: CASSFRGMGTGELFF. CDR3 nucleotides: TGTGCCAGCAGTTTTAGAGGGATGGGCACCGGGGAGCTGTTTTTT. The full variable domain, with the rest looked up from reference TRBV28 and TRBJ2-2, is DVKVTQSSRYLVKRTGEKVFLECVQDMDHENMFWYRQDPGLGLRLIYFSYDVKMKEKGDIPEGYSVSREKKERFSLILESASTNQTSMYLCASSFRGMGTGELFFGEGSRLTVL.

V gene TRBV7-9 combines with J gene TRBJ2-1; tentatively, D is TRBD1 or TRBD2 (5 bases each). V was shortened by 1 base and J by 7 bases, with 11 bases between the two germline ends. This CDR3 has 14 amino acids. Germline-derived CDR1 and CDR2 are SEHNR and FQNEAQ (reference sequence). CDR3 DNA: TGTGCCAGCAGCTTAGGTATGGGGGAGAATGAGCAGTTCTTC. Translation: CASSLGMGENEQFF.

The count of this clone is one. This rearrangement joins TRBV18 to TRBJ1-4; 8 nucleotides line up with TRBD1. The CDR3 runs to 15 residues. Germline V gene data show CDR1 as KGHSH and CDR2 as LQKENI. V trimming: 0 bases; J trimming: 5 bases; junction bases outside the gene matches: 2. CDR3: CASSPPGQVNEKLFF. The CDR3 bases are TGTGCCAGCTCACCACCGGGACAGGTCAATGAAAAACTGTTTTTT. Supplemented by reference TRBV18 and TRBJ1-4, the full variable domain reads NAGVMQNPRHLVRRRGQEARLRCSPMKGHSHVYWYRQLPEEGLKFMVYLQKENIIDESGMPKERFSAEFPKEGPSILRIQQVVRGDSAAYFCASSPPGQVNEKLFFGSGTQLSVL.

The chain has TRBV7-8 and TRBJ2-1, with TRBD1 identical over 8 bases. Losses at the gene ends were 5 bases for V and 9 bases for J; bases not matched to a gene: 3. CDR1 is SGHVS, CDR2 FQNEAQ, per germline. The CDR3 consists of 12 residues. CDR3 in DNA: TGTGCCAGCAGCCTACAGGGGGTTGAGCAGTTCTTC. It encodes CASSLQGVEQFF.

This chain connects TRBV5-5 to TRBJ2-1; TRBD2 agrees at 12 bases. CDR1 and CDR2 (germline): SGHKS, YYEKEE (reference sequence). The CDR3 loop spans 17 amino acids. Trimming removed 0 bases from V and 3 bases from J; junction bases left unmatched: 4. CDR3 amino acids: CASSLGLAGAGYNEQFF. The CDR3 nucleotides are TGTGCCAGCAGCTTGGGACTAGCGGGAGCTGGCTACAATGAGCAGTTCTTC.

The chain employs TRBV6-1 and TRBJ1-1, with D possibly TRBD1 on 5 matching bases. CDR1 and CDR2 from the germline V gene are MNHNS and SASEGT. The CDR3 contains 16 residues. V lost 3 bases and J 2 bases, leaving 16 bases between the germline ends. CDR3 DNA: TGTGCCAGCAGTGAGGGATTTCGGGGGGACAACACTGAAGCTTTCTTT. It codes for CASSEGFRGDNTEAFF.

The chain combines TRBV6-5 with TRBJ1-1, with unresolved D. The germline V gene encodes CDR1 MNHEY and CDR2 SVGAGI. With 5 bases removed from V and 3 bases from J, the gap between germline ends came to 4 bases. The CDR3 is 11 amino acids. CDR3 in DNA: TGTGCCAGCAGTCGGTACACTGAAGCTTTCTTT. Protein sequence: CASSRYTEAFF.

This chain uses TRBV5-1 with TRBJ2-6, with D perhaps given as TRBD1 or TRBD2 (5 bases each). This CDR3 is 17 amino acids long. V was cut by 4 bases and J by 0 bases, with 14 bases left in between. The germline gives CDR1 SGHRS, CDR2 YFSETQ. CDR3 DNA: TGCGCCAGCAGCCTGGGGGTACGGGGCTCTGGGGCCAACGTCCTGACTTTC. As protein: CASSLGVRGSGANVLTF.

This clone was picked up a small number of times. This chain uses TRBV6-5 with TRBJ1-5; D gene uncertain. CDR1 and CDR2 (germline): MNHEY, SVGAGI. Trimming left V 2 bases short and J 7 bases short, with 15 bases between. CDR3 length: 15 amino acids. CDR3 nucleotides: TGTGCCAGCAGTTACGCAGAACCAGGATACCAGCCCCAGCATTTT. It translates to CASSYAEPGYQPQHF.

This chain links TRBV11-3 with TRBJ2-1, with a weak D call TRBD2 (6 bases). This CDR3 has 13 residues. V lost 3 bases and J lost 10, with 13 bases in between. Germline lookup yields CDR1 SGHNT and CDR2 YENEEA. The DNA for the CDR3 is TGTGCCAGCAGCTTCATACCCAGCGGGGAGCAGTTCTTC. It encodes CASSFIPSGEQFF.

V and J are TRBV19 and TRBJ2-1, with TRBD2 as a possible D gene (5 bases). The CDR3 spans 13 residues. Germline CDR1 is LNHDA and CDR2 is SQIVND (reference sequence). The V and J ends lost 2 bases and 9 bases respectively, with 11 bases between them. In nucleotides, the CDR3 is TGTGCCAGTAGTATATCAGGTGGAGGTGAGCAGTTCTTC. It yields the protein CASSISGGGEQFF. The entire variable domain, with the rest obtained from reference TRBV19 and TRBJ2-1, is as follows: DGGITQSPKYLFRKEGQNVTLSCEQNLNHDAMYWYRQDPGQGLRLIYYSQIVNDFQKGDIAEGYSVSREKKESFPLTVTSAQKNPTAFYLCASSISGGGEQFFGPGTRLTVL.

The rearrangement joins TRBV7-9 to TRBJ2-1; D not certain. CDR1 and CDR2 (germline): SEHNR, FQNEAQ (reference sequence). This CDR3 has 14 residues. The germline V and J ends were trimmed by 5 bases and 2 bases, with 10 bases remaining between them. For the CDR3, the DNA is TGTGCCAGCAGCACCACGCCGGCCTACAATGAGCAGTTCTTC. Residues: CASSTTPAYNEQFF. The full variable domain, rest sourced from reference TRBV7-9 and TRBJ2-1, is DTGVSQNPRHKITKRGQNVTFRCDPISEHNRLYWYRQTLGQGPEFLTYFQNEAQLEKSRLLSDRFSAERPKGSFSTLEIQRTEQGDSAMYLCASSTTPAYNEQFFGPGTRLTVL.

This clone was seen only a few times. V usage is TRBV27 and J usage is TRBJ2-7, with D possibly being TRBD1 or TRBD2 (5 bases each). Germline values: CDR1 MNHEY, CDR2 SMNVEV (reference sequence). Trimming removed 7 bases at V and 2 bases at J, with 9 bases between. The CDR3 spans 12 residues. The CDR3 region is CASIRGAYEQYF. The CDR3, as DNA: TGTGCCAGCATTCGGGGCGCCTACGAGCAGTACTTC.

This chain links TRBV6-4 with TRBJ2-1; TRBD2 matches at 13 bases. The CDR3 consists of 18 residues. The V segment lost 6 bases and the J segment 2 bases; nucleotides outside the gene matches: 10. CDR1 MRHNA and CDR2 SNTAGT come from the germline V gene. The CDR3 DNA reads TGTGCCAGCAGCAAGACTAGCGGGGGGCCCCCTACCTACAATGAGCAGTTCTTC. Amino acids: CASSKTSGGPPTYNEQFF.